A selection of T cell receptor beta chains follows, all from one sample in a study of a mutant IDH1 vaccine in newly diagnosed glioma. Only in-frame clones appear in the TCRdb table, and some are missing; sequencing was by immunoSEQ multiplex PCR. Here the sample spans tens of thousands of clones, roughly 80% being singletons. The material was PBMCs, obtained from a glioma patient treated with radiotherapy, temozolomide or both. Source of these receptors: a woman aged 40 to 55 with glioma. Both conserved end residues are part of each CDR3. D genes are given only for firm matches. Size values are once, few and many counts, or a class for expanded clones, and some rows have none.

D | size | J | V | length | CDR3 | DNA
TRBD2 | . | TRBJ2-1 | TRBV19 | 15 | CASKTSGGPYNEQFF | TGTGCCAGTAAAACTAGCGGGGGGCCCTACAATGAGCAGTTCTTC
TRBD2 | . | TRBJ2-5 | TRBV9 | 18 | CASSVGLAGGLPQETQYF | TGTGCCAGCAGCGTAGGACTAGCGGGGGGCCTACCCCAAGAGACCCAGTACTTC
. | few | TRBJ1-1 | TRBV7-9 | 15 | CASTPLEGMNTEAFF | TGTGCCAGCACCCCCCTTGAGGGCATGAACACTGAAGCTTTCTTT
. | . | TRBJ1-5 | TRBV19 | 16 | CASSSWLMPSNQPQHF | TGTGCCAGTAGTAGCTGGTTGATGCCTAGCAATCAGCCCCAGCATTTT
. | . | TRBJ1-1 | TRBV7-2 | 16 | CASSFQRLVMNTEAFF | TGTGCCAGCAGCTTTCAAAGGTTGGTAATGAACACTGAAGCTTTCTTT
TRBD1 | . | TRBJ1-1 | TRBV5-5 | 15 | CASSRWTGVNTEAFF | TGTGCCAGCAGCCGCTGGACAGGCGTGAACACTGAAGCTTTCTTT
TRBD1 | few | TRBJ2-7 | TRBV25-1 | 15 | CASSESGTGKDEQYF | TGTGCCAGCAGTGAATCGGGGACAGGGAAGGACGAGCAGTACTTC
. | . | TRBJ2-3 | TRBV5-6 | 13 | CASSRNGPDTQYF | TGTGCCAGCAGCCGTAACGGACCAGATACGCAGTATTTT
. | . | TRBJ1-5 | TRBV12-5 | 11 | CASGLQGAQHF | TGTGCTAGTGGTTTGCAAGGAGCCCAGCATTTT
. | . | TRBJ1-1 | TRBV6-5 | 15 | CASSYQDSVNTEAFF | TGTGCCAGCAGTTACCAGGACAGTGTGAACACTGAAGCTTTCTTT
. | . | TRBJ2-7 | TRBV7-6 | 15 | CASSLGSSAYYEQYF | TGTGCCAGCAGCCTAGGTAGTAGCGCCTATTACGAGCAGTACTTC
. | . | TRBJ2-2 | TRBV2 | 15 | CASSPFRAEGGELFF | TGTGCCAGCAGTCCTTTCCGGGCCGAGGGCGGGGAGCTGTTTTTT
TRBD2 | . | TRBJ2-7 | TRBV29-1 | 13 | CSVGGGPSYEQYF | TGCAGCGTCGGGGGGGGTCCCTCCTACGAGCAGTACTTC
TRBD1 | . | TRBJ1-2 | TRBV5-6 | 13 | CASSLDRGRGYTF | TGTGCCAGCAGCTTGGACAGGGGGCGAGGCTACACCTTC
. | . | TRBJ1-2 | TRBV29-1 | 13 | CAGAAVEGYGYTF | TGCGCAGGCGCAGCGGTGGAGGGCTATGGCTACACCTTC
. | . | TRBJ1-4 | TRBV7-9 | 14 | CASSSRNLLEKLFF | TGTGCCAGCAGCTCCAGGAACCTACTTGAAAAACTGTTTTTT
. | once | TRBJ2-1 | TRBV19 | 14 | CASSEGLVYNEQFF | TGTGCCAGTAGTGAGGGGCTAGTTTACAATGAGCAGTTCTTC
. | . | TRBJ1-5 | TRBV19 | 15 | CASSIETSYNQPQHF | TGTGCCAGTAGTATAGAGACGTCCTACAATCAGCCCCAGCATTTT
. | . | TRBJ1-5 | TRBV7-2 | 15 | CASSLDRVAGGPQHF | TGTGCCAGCAGCTTAGATAGGGTGGCTGGTGGGCCCCAGCATTTT
. | few | TRBJ1-3 | TRBV30 | 15 | CAGNAATGSGNTIYF | TGTGCCGGGAACGCCGCTACAGGCTCTGGAAACACCATATATTTT
. | . | TRBJ1-2 | TRBV6-5 | 12 | CASTSGVRGYTF | TGTGCCAGCACAAGCGGGGTGAGAGGCTACACCTTC
. | . | TRBJ1-1 | TRBV18 | 14 | CASSPQGMNTEAFF | TGTGCCAGCTCACCACAGGGGATGAACACTGAAGCTTTCTTT
. | . | TRBJ2-3 | TRBV18 | 17 | CASSPALSHLGTDTQYF | TGTGCCAGCTCACCAGCTTTATCGCACCTTGGGACAGATACGCAGTATTTT
TRBD2 | . | TRBJ2-5 | TRBV7-8 | 14 | CASSLGGGRETQYF | TGTGCCAGCAGCTTAGGCGGGGGGCGGGAGACCCAGTACTTC
TRBD1 | . | TRBJ1-5 | TRBV19 | 14 | CASSRGQGSQPQHF | TGTGCCAGTAGTAGGGGACAGGGGTCGCAGCCCCAGCATTTT
. | few | TRBJ2-2 | TRBV10-3 | 14 | CAISDRTNTGELFF | TGTGCCATCAGTGACAGAACGAACACCGGGGAGCTGTTTTTT
. | . | TRBJ1-6 | TRBV4-1 | 14 | CASSQVDTNSPLHF | TGCGCCAGCAGCCAAGTTGATACGAATTCACCCCTCCACTTT
. | . | TRBJ2-1 | TRBV5-1 | 13 | CASSLATYNEQFF | TGCGCCAGCAGCTTGGCTACATACAATGAGCAGTTCTTC
. | few | TRBJ1-4 | TRBV19 | 15 | CASSSQDRYNEKLFF | TGTGCCAGTAGTAGCCAAGACAGGTATAATGAAAAACTGTTTTTT
. | once | TRBJ2-7 | TRBV7-9 | 16 | CASSLSSQGYPYEQYF | TGTGCCAGCAGCCTTTCTAGTCAGGGGTACCCCTACGAGCAGTACTTC
. | . | TRBJ1-5 | TRBV2 | 14 | CASSVVTSNQPQHF | TGTGCCAGCAGTGTAGTAACGAGCAATCAGCCCCAGCATTTT
TRBD2 | . | TRBJ2-2 | TRBV5-1 | 16 | CASSSRLAGSTGELFF | TGCGCCAGCAGCTCGAGACTAGCGGGGAGCACCGGGGAGCTGTTTTTT
. | few | TRBJ1-6 | TRBV10-3 | 12 | CAISRDNSPLHF | TGTGCCATCAGTCGGGACAATTCACCCCTCCACTTT
. | . | TRBJ1-4 | TRBV30 | 15 | CAWSVLGTGNEKLFF | TGTGCCTGGAGTGTACTGGGCACCGGTAATGAAAAACTGTTTTTT
. | . | TRBJ2-5 | TRBV5-1 | 11 | CASRTGETQYF | TGCGCCAGCAGAACAGGGGAGACCCAGTACTTC
. | few | TRBJ1-1 | TRBV10-1 | 13 | CASSGTVNTEAFF | TGCGCCAGCAGTGGGACAGTGAACACTGAAGCTTTCTTT
. | . | TRBJ2-7 | TRBV29-1 | 13 | CSVAPGVGREQYF | TGCAGCGTAGCCCCAGGAGTGGGGCGCGAGCAGTACTTC
. | . | TRBJ1-1 | TRBV28 | 13 | CASKTGGDTEAFF | TGTGCCAGCAAGACAGGCGGAGATACTGAAGCTTTCTTT
. | . | TRBJ1-2 | TRBV27 | 15 | CASSPLEGKDYGYTF | TGTGCCAGCAGTCCCCTGGAGGGAAAGGACTATGGCTACACCTTC
. | . | TRBJ2-7 | TRBV6-5 | 11 | CASSYLDEQYF | TGTGCCAGCAGTTATTTGGACGAGCAGTACTTC
. | . | TRBJ1-2 | TRBV19 | 14 | CASSIAGSIYGYTF | TGTGCCAGTAGTATAGCAGGCTCGATCTATGGCTACACCTTC
TRBD2 | . | TRBJ2-5 | TRBV6-1 | 19 | CASSGPGTSGGSILQTQYF | TGTGCCAGCAGTGGGCCAGGGACTAGCGGGGGGTCCATATTGCAGACCCAGTACTTC
. | . | TRBJ1-4 | TRBV30 | 14 | CAWSKGGRGEKLFF | TGTGCCTGGAGTAAGGGGGGTAGGGGTGAAAAACTGTTTTTT
. | . | TRBJ2-1 | TRBV11-2 | 16 | CASSLRQGGSYNEQFF | TGTGCCAGCAGCTTAAGACAGGGAGGCTCCTACAATGAGCAGTTCTTC
TRBD2 | . | TRBJ2-1 | TRBV6-4 | 16 | CASSVFLADSYNEQFF | TGTGCCAGCAGTGTCTTTCTAGCGGATTCCTACAATGAGCAGTTCTTC
. | once | TRBJ1-1 | TRBV5-1 | 15 | CASSLLSGGGTEAFF | TGCGCCAGCAGCTTATTATCGGGCGGCGGCACTGAAGCTTTCTTT
TRBD1 | few | TRBJ1-1 | TRBV7-2 | 14 | CASSSTYRGTEAFF | TGTGCCAGCAGCTCCACATACAGGGGTACTGAAGCTTTCTTT
. | . | TRBJ2-3 | TRBV25-1 | 15 | CASSHQASRTDTQYF | TGTGCCAGCAGTCATCAGGCTAGCCGCACAGATACGCAGTATTTT
. | . | TRBJ1-5 | TRBV6-5 | 13 | CASSYSRLQPQHF | TGTGCCAGCAGTTACTCGAGACTTCAGCCCCAGCATTTT
TRBD1 | . | TRBJ1-3 | TRBV2 | 15 | CASSDWTGSGNTIYF | TGTGCCAGCAGTGATTGGACAGGCTCTGGAAACACCATATATTTT
. | . | TRBJ2-1 | TRBV19 | 12 | CASSTGVYEQFF | TGTGCCAGTAGTACGGGGGTGTATGAGCAGTTCTTC
. | . | TRBJ2-7 | TRBV27 | 14 | CASSLSGSSYEQYF | TGTGCCAGCAGTTTATCGGGCAGCTCCTACGAGCAGTACTTC
TRBD1 | once | TRBJ2-7 | TRBV14 | 16 | CASSQAGTAVVYEQYF | TGTGCCAGCAGCCAAGCCGGGACAGCGGTCGTCTACGAGCAGTACTTC
. | . | TRBJ1-2 | TRBV29-1 | 10 | CSVSSGGYTF | TGCAGCGTTTCTTCCGGAGGCTACACCTTC
. | . | TRBJ1-1 | TRBV6-5 | 15 | CASSYSDSLYTEAFF | TGTGCCAGCAGTTACTCGGACAGCCTATACACTGAAGCTTTCTTT
TRBD1 | . | TRBJ1-5 | TRBV19 | 17 | CASSISRDRVSNQPQHF | TGTGCCAGTAGTATATCTCGGGACAGGGTCAGCAATCAGCCCCAGCATTTT
. | . | TRBJ1-6 | TRBV21-1 | 15 | CASSTIRSGGPPLHF | TGTGCCAGCAGCACCATCAGGTCCGGGGGTCCACCCCTCCACTTT
TRBD1 | . | TRBJ1-6 | TRBV30 | 16 | CAWRSPRQGVNSPLHF | TGTGCCTGGAGATCGCCCAGACAGGGGGTGAATTCACCCCTCCACTTT